This T cell receptor beta chain appears in the sequencing data of a study of CD8 T cells in ankylosing spondylitis. CDR3 length: 12 amino acids. The V and J ends lost 4 bases and 8 bases respectively, with 13 bases between them. Germline V lookup: CDR1 SQVTM, CDR2 ANQGSEA. Study findings and constraints: Among TCR beta sequences, a motif of 7 to 9 highly homologous variants appeared characteristic of ankylosing spondylitis blood.

TCRdb itself ran the 5' RACE reads through MiXCR, one entry per CDR3 protein. The sample includes 230,000 or so distinct CDR3 sequences, roughly a quarter of them seen just once. This clonotype was picked up a small number of times. Its specificity is not known. Sequenced: blood, either unsorted or a sorted T cell fraction (not recorded which). The J gene is TRBJ2-3, the V gene TRBV29-1, with D perhaps TRBD1 or TRBD2 (5 bases each). The clonotype comes from a male donor with ankylosing spondylitis or in good health (not recorded which). The CDR3 nucleotides read TGCAGCGTTGTGCTCAGGGACGGTACGCAGTATTTT. Translated: CSVVLRDGTQYF.